This TCR beta chain was sequenced for a study of beta chain features in type 1 diabetes. The authors reverse transcribed all of the isolated RNA, so sequencing captured expressed TCRB transcripts. The protocol was immunoSEQ multiplex PCR, while the TCRdb copy is restricted to in-frame clones and leaves out a portion. The sample carries hundreds of thousands of clones, 8% recorded once. The ends were cut back, 5 bases at V and 0 bases at J, with 2 bases in the middle. This CDR3 comprises 11 residues. Germline lookup yields CDR1 LGHNA and CDR2 YSLEER. This TCR derives from a woman under 30 in good health. This chain joins TRBV4-3 and TRBJ2-7, with unresolved D. Sequencing input: central memory CD4+ T cells from blood. CDR3 residues: CASSNSYEQYF. The CDR3 DNA follows: TGCGCCAGCAGCAACTCCTACGAGCAGTACTTC.